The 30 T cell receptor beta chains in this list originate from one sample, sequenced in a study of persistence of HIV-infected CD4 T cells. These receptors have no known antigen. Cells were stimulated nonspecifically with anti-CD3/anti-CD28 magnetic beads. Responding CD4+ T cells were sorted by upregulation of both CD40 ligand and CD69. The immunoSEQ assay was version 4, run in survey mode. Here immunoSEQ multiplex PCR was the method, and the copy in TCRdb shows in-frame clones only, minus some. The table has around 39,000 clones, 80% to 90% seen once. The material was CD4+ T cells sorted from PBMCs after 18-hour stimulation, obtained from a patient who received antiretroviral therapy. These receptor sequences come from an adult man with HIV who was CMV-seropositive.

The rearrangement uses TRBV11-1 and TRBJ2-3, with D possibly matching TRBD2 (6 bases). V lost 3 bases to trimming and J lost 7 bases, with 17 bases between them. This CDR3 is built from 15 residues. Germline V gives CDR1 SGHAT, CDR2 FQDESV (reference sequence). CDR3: CASSFGSGGRNTQYF. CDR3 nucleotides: TGTGCCAGCAGCTTCGGTTCCGGGGGTCGGAATACGCAGTATTTT.

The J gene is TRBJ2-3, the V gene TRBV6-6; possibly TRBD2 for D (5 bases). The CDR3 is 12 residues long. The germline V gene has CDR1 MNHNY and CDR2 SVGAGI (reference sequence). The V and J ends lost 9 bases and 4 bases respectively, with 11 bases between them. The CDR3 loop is CASRDVADTQYF. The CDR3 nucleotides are TGTGCCAGTCGGGATGTAGCAGATACGCAGTATTTT.

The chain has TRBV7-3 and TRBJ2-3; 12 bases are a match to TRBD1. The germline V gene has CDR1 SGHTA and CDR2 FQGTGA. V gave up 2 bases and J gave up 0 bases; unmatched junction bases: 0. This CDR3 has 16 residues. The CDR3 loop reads CASSLGTGGSTDTQYF. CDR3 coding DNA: TGTGCCAGCAGCTTAGGGACAGGGGGCAGCACAGATACGCAGTATTTT.

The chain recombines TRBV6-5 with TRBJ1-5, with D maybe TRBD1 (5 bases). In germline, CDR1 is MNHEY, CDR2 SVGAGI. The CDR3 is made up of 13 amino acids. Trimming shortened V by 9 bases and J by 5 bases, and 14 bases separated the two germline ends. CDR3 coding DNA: TGTGCCAGTTCTCAGGGACGGGATCAGCCCCAGCATTTT. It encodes CASSQGRDQPQHF.

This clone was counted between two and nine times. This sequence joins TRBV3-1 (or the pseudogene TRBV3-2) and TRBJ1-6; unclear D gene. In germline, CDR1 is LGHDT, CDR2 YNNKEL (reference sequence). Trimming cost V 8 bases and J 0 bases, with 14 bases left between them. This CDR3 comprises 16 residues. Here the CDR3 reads CASREDRLSYNSPLHF. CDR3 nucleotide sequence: TGTGCCAGCCGGGAGGACCGACTCTCCTATAATTCACCCCTCCACTTT.

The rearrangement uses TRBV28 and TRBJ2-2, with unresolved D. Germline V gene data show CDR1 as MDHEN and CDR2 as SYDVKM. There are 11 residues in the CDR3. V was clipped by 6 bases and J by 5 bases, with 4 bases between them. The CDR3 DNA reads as TGTGCCAGCAGGCGAACCGGGGAGCTGTTTTTT. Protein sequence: CASRRTGELFF. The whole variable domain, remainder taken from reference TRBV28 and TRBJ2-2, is DVKVTQSSRYLVKRTGEKVFLECVQDMDHENMFWYRQDPGLGLRLIYFSYDVKMKEKGDIPEGYSVSREKKERFSLILESASTNQTSMYLCASRRTGELFFGEGSRLTVL.

CDR3 DNA sequence: TGTGCCAGCAGTCCACCGACAGGCATCTATGGCTACACCTTC. Translation: CASSPPTGIYGYTF. The V and J genes are TRBV28 and TRBJ1-2, with TRBD1 as a possible D gene (6 bases). This CDR3 comprises 14 residues. Trimming removed 5 bases at V and 4 bases at J, with 14 bases between. The germline gives CDR1 MDHEN, CDR2 SYDVKM.

The chain's CDR3 is CASSPPGRVNQPQHF. In nucleotides, the CDR3 is TGTGCCAGCTCACCACCGGGCAGGGTGAATCAGCCCCAGCATTTT. V is TRBV18 and J is TRBJ1-5; tentatively, D is TRBD1 (5 bases). Per germline, CDR1 KGHSH and CDR2 LQKENI. The V end was cut by 0 bases, the J end by 4 bases, with 10 bases between. The CDR3 is made up of 15 amino acids.

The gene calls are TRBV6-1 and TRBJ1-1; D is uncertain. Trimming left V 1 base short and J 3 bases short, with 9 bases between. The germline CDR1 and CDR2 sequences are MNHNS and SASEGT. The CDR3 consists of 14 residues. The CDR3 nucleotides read TGTGCCAGCAGTGAAGATCCAGGACACACTGAAGCTTTCTTT. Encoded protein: CASSEDPGHTEAFF.

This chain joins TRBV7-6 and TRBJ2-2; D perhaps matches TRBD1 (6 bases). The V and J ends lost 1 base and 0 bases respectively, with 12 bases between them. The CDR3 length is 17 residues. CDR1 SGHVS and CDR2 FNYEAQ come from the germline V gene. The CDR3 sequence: CASSLGATGTNTGELFF. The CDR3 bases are TGTGCCAGCAGCTTAGGGGCGACAGGAACGAACACCGGGGAGCTGTTTTTT.

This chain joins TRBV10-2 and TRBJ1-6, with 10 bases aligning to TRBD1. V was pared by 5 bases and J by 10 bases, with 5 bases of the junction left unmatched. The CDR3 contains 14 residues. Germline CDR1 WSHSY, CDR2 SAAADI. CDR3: CASSRQGAESPLHF. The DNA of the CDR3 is TGCGCCAGCAGTCGACAGGGGGCAGAATCACCCCTCCACTTT.

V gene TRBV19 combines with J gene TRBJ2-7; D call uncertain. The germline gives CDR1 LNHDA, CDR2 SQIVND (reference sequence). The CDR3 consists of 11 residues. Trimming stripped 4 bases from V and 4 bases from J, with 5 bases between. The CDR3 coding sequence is TGTGCCAGTAGTAACTTGTACGAGCAGTACTTC. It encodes CASSNLYEQYF.

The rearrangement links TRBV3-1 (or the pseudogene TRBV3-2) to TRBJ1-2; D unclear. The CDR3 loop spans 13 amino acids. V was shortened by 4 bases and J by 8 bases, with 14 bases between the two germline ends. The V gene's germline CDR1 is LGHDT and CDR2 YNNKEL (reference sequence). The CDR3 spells CASSLSEVGGYTF. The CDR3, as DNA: TGTGCCAGCAGCCTATCGGAGGTGGGGGGCTACACCTTC.

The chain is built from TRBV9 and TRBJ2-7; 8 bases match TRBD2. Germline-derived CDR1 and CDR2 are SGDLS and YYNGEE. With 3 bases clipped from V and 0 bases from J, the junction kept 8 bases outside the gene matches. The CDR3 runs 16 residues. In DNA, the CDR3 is TGTGCCAGCAGCGCGGGAGGGGCGGCCTACTCCTACGAGCAGTACTTC. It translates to CASSAGGAAYSYEQYF.

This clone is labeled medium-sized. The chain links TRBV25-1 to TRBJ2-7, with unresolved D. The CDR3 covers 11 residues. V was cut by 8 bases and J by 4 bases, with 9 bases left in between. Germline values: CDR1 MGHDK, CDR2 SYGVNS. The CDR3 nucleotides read TGTGCCAGCCGGGCTGGGTACGAGCAGTACTTC. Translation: CASRAGYEQYF.

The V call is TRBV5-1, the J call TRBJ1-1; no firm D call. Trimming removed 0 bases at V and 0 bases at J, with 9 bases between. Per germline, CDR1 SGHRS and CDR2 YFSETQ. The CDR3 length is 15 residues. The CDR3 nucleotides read TGCGCCAGCAGCTTGGGTGGGCAGATGAACACTGAAGCTTTCTTT. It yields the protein CASSLGGQMNTEAFF. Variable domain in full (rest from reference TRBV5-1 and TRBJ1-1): KAGVTQTPRYLIKTRGQQVTLSCSPISGHRSVSWYQQTPGQGLQFLFEYFSETQRNKGNFPGRFSGRQFSNSRSEMNVSTLELGDSALYLCASSLGGQMNTEAFFGQGTRLTVV.

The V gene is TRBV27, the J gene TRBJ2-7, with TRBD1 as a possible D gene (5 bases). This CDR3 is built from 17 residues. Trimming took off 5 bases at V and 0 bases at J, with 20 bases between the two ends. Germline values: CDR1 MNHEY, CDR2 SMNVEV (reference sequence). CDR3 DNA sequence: TGTGCCAGCAGTCCCACTTTAGGGGTCCGCATCTCCTACGAGCAGTACTTC. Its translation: CASSPTLGVRISYEQYF.

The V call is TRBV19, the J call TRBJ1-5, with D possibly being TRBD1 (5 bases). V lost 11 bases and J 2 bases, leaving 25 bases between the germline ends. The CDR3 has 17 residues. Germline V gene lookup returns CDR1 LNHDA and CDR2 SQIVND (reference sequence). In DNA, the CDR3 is TGTGCCCGTGACCCGGGACGGGCATCGAGTGGCAATCAGCCCCAGCATTTT. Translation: CARDPGRASSGNQPQHF.

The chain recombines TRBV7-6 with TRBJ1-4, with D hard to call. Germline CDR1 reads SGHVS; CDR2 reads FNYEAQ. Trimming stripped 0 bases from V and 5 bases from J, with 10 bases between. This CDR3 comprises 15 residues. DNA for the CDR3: TGTGCCAGCAGCTTAGCGGGCAGAGAGAATGAAAAACTGTTTTTT. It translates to CASSLAGRENEKLFF.

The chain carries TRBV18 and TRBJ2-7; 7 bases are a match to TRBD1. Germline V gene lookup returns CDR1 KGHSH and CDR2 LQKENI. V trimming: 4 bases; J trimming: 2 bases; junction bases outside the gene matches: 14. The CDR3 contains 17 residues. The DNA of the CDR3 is TGTGCCAGCTCACTAGGGTCTGGACAGGCCTTTCCCTACGAGCAGTACTTC. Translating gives CASSLGSGQAFPYEQYF.

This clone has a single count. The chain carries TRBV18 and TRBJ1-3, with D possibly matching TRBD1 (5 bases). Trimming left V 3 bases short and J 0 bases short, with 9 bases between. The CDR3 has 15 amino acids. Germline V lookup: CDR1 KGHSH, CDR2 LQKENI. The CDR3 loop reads CASSPGTASGNTIYF. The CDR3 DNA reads TGTGCCAGCTCACCTGGGACTGCCTCTGGAAACACCATATATTTT. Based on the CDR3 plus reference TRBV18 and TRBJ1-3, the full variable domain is NAGVMQNPRHLVRRRGQEARLRCSPMKGHSHVYWYRQLPEEGLKFMVYLQKENIIDESGMPKERFSAEFPKEGPSILRIQQVVRGDSAAYFCASSPGTASGNTIYFGEGSWLTVV.

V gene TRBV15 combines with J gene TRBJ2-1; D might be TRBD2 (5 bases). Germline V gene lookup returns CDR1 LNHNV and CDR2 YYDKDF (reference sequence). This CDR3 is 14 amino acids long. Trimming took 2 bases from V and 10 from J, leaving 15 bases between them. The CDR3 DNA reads TGTGCCACCAGCAGATCCTCGGACTTTCTCGAGCAGTTCTTC. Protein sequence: CATSRSSDFLEQFF.

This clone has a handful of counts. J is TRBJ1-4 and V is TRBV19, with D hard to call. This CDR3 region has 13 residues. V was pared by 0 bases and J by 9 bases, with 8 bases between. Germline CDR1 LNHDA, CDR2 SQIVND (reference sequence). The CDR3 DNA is TGTGCCAGTAGTATAGAGGCAGAACAAAAACTGTTTTTT. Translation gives CASSIEAEQKLFF.

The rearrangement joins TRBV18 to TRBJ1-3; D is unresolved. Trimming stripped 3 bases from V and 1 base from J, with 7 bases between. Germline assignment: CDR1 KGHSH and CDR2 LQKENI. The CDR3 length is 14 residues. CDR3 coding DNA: TGTGCCAGCTCACCGGAAGGGTCTGGAAACACCATATATTTT. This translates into CASSPEGSGNTIYF.

The CDR3 DNA sequence: TGTGCTAGTGGTTTGGCCTACGGGGGCACTGAAGCTTTCTTT. Translating it yields CASGLAYGGTEAFF. The V gene is TRBV12-5, the J gene TRBJ1-1, with D possibly being TRBD1 (5 bases). Germline V gene data show CDR1 as LGHNT and CDR2 as FRNRAP. The ends were cut back, 1 base at V and 4 bases at J, with 10 bases in the middle. This CDR3 has 14 residues.

The CDR3: CASSPTSGGYEQYF. In nucleotides, the CDR3 is TGTGCCAGCAGCCCTACTAGCGGGGGCTACGAGCAGTACTTC. V and J are TRBV3-1 (or the pseudogene TRBV3-2) and TRBJ2-7; TRBD2 aligns across 11 bases. The ends lost 4 bases at V and 3 bases at J; junction bases unmatched: 2. CDR3 length equals 14 residues. Per germline, CDR1 LGHDT and CDR2 YNNKEL (reference sequence).

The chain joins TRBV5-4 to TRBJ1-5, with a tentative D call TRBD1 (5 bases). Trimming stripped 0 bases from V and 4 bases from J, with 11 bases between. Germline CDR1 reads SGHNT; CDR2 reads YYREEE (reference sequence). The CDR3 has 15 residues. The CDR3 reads CASSLESGPNQPQHF. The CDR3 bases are TGTGCCAGCAGCTTGGAATCGGGACCTAATCAGCCCCAGCATTTT.

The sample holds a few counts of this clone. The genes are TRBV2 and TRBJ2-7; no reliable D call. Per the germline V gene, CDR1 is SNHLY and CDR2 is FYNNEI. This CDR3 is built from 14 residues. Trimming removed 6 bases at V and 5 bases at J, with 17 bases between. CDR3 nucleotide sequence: TGTGCCAGCAGCACAGTGACTGGGCCCAACGAGCAGTACTTC. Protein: CASSTVTGPNEQYF.

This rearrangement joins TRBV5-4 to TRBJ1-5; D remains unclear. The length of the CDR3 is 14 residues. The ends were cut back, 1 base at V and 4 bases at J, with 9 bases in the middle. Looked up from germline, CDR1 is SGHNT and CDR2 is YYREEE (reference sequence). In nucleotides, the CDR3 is TGTGCCAGCAGCTTGTACCCCCTTAATCAGCCCCAGCATTTT. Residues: CASSLYPLNQPQHF.

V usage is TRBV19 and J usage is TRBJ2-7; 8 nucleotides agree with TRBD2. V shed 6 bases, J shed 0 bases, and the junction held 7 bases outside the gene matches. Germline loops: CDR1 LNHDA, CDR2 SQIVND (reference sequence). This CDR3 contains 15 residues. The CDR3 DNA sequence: TGTGCCAGTAGACTAAGCGGGGGTAGCTCCTACGAGCAGTACTTC. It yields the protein CASRLSGGSSYEQYF.